The 6 T cell receptor beta chains given below trace back to one sample, sequenced in a study of chemoradiotherapy in HPV16-positive cancers. TCRdb keeps only in-frame clones here, not all; method: immunoSEQ multiplex PCR. The sample carries around 62,000 clones, 88% recorded once. The sequencing used blood, collected from a patient who underwent chemoradiotherapy. Receptors were obtained from a human donor with HPV-associated anogenital cancer.

This chain uses TRBV9 with TRBJ2-3, with D unresolved. CDR3 size: 13 residues. CDR1 and CDR2 (germline): SGDLS, YYNGEE. The ends were cut back, 2 bases at V and 0 bases at J, with 4 bases in the middle. The CDR3 nucleotides read TGTGCCAGCAGCGTCACTAGCACAGATACGCAGTATTTT. This gives the protein CASSVTSTDTQYF. Supplemented by reference TRBV9 and TRBJ2-3, the full variable domain reads DSGVTQTPKHLITATGQRVTLRCSPRSGDLSVYWYQQSLDQGLQFLIQYYNGEERAKGNILERFSAQQFPDLHSELNLSSLELGDSALYFCASSVTSTDTQYFGPGTRLTVL.

The rearrangement uses TRBV11-2 and TRBJ2-3, with 8 bases fitting TRBD2. CDR3 length equals 18 residues. V gave up 0 bases and J gave up 0 bases; unmatched junction bases: 8. Germline V gene sequence: CDR1 SGHAT, CDR2 FQNNGV. CDR3: CASSLDVAGGRSTDTQYF. The DNA for the CDR3 is TGTGCCAGCAGCTTAGATGTGGCGGGGGGACGGAGCACAGATACGCAGTATTTT.

The CDR3 loop is CASSSNRNEQFF. The CDR3 DNA follows: TGTGCCAGCAGCTCCAACAGAAATGAGCAGTTCTTC. The rearrangement joins TRBV13 to TRBJ2-1, with D unresolved. CDR1 is PRHDT, CDR2 FYEKMQ, per germline (reference sequence). This CDR3 contains 12 residues. Trimming took 4 bases from V and 7 from J, leaving 8 bases between them.

V usage is TRBV4-1 and J usage is TRBJ2-1; TRBD2 matches 7 bases. Germline-derived CDR1 and CDR2 are MGHRA and YSYEKL. The CDR3 totals 17 residues. V trimming: 6 bases; J trimming: 8 bases; junction bases outside the gene matches: 19. CDR3 nucleotide sequence: TGCGCCAGCAGTCCCGGGGAGGGGAGGGCCCTCGGCTATGAGCAGTTCTTC. Its protein is CASSPGEGRALGYEQFF.

The genes are TRBV2 and TRBJ2-2; 10 bases match TRBD1. V shed 5 bases and J 4 bases; nucleotides not matched to a gene: 4. This CDR3 comprises 15 residues. The V gene's germline CDR1 is SNHLY and CDR2 FYNNEI. The CDR3 reads CASSPTGGLTGELFF. The CDR3, as DNA: TGTGCCAGCAGTCCGACAGGGGGCCTCACCGGGGAGCTGTTTTTT.

The chain joins TRBV9 to TRBJ2-1; a possible D gene is TRBD2 (6 bases). The CDR3 contains 14 residues. V lost 0 bases and J lost 9, with 13 bases in between. Germline CDR1 is SGDLS and CDR2 is YYNGEE. CDR3 bases: TGTGCCAGCAGCGTAGGGGACGCGGGGCTTGAGCAGTTCTTC. This codes for CASSVGDAGLEQFF.